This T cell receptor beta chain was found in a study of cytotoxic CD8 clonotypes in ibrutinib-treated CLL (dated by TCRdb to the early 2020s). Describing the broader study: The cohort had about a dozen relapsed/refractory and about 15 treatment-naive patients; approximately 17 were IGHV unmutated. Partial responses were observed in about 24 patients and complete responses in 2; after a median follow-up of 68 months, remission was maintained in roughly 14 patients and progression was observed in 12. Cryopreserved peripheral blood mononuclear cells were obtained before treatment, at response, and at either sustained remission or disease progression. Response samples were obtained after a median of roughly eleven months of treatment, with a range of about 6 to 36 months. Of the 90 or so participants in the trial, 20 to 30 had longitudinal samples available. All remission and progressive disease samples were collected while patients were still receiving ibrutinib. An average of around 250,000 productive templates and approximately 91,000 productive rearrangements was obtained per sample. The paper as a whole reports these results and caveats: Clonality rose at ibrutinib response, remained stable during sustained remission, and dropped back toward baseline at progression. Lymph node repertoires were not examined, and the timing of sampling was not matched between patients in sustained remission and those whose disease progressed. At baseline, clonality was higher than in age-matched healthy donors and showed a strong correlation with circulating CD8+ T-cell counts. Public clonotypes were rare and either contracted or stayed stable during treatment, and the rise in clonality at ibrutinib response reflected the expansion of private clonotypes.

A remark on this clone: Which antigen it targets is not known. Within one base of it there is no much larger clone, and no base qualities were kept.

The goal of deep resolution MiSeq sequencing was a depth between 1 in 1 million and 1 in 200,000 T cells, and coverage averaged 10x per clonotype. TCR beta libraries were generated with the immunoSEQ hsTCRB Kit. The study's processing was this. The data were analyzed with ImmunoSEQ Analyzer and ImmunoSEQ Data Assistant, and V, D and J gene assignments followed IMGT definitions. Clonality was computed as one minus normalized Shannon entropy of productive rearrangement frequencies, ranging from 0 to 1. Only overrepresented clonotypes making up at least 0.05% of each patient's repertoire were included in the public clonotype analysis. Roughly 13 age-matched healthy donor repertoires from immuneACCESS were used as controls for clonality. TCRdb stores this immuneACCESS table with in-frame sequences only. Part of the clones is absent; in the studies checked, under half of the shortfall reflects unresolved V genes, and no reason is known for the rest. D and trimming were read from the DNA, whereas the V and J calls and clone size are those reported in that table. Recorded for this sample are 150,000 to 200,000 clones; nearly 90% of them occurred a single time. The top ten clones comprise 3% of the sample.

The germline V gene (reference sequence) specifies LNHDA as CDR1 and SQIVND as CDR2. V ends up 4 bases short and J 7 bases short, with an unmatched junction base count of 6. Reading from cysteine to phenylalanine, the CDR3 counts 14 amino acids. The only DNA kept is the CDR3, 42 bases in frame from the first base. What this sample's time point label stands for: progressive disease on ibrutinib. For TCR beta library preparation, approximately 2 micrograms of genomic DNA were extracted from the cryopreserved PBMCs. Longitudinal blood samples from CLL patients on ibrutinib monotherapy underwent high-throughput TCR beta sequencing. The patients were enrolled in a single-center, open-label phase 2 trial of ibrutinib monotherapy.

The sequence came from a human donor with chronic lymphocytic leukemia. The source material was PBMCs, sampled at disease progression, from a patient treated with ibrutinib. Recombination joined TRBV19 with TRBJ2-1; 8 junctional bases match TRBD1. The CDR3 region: CASSTQHRGNEQFF. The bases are TGTGCCAGTAGTACCCAACACAGGGGGAATGAGCAGTTCTTC.